Sequencing of this TCR beta chain was carried out in a study of cytomegalovirus exposure and HLA in healthy donors. The study, taken as a whole, reports: Presence/absence analyses took donor sequencing depth as roughly uniform.

The junction had 4 bases not matched to a gene; V was cut back by 1 base and J by 3 bases. The germline V gene encodes CDR1 SGHVS and CDR2 FQNEAQ. The CDR3 totals 15 residues. Worth noting for this clone: Its target is not known.

Researchers ran the PCR with 60 Vbeta and 13 Jbeta primers. Here immunoSEQ multiplex PCR was the method, and the copy in TCRdb shows in-frame clones only, minus some. Listed are nearly 200,000 clones; around 0.7% falls within the top ten. This chain uses TRBV7-8 with TRBJ2-7; TRBD1 agrees at 9 bases. This TCR was recovered from a boy under 18 in good health and CMV-seronegative. Source material: PBMCs. Here the CDR3 reads CASSLGGTGSYEQYF. As DNA, the CDR3 is TGTGCCAGCAGCTTAGGTGGGACAGGGAGCTACGAGCAGTACTTC.